These 7 T cell receptor beta chains were sequenced from one sample in a study of blood T cells in healthy people across ages. A second PCR of 7 to 11 cycles used a sample-barcoded 5' primer and a J-beta primer mix. TCRdb redid the calling of the 5' RACE reads with MiXCR, one entry per CDR3 protein. The sample consists of 1.5 million or so distinct CDR3 sequences, 42% of them appearing once. The sample taken for sequencing was blood. The source of these receptors is a woman younger than 35 in good health.

The chain employs TRBV7-3 and TRBJ1-2, with D tentatively TRBD1 (6 bases). V lost 1 base and J 8 bases, leaving 8 bases between the germline ends. The germline V gene encodes CDR1 SGHTA and CDR2 FQGTGA. The CDR3 length is 12 residues. The CDR3 protein is CASSLKGEGYTF. The DNA of the CDR3 is TGTGCCAGCAGCTTAAAGGGGGAGGGCTACACCTTC.

This chain connects TRBV5-1 to TRBJ1-6; D gene unclear. The V end was cut by 0 bases, the J end by 8 bases, with 6 bases between. CDR1 is SGHRS, CDR2 YFSETQ, per germline. The CDR3 has 13 residues. The CDR3, as DNA: TGCGCCAGCAGCTTGGTCGCTGATTCACCCCTCCACTTT. It is translated as CASSLVADSPLHF.

This clonotype has a handful of counts. The V gene is TRBV5-1, the J gene TRBJ2-7; TRBD1 aligns across 8 bases. Unmatched junction bases numbered 8, after V lost 0 bases and J lost 3 bases. Germline CDR1 SGHRS, CDR2 YFSETQ. This CDR3 has 16 residues. CDR3 sequence: CASSLESTGVLYEQYF. DNA of the CDR3: TGCGCCAGCAGCTTGGAATCGACAGGGGTACTCTACGAGCAGTACTTC. The whole variable domain, remainder taken from reference TRBV5-1 and TRBJ2-7, is KAGVTQTPRYLIKTRGQQVTLSCSPISGHRSVSWYQQTPGQGLQFLFEYFSETQRNKGNFPGRFSGRQFSNSRSEMNVSTLELGDSALYLCASSLESTGVLYEQYFGPGTRLTVT.

The V call is TRBV20-1, the J call TRBJ1-2, with 11 nucleotides matching TRBD1. V dropped 5 bases and J dropped 2; count of bases not matched to a gene: 7. CDR3 length: 15 residues. Looked up from germline, CDR1 is DFQATT and CDR2 is SNEGSKA (reference sequence). The CDR3 protein is CSAAGQGAKNYGYTF. CDR3 DNA: TGCAGTGCTGCCGGACAGGGGGCTAAGAACTATGGCTACACCTTC.

The V call is TRBV11-1, the J call TRBJ2-1; D gene uncertain. CDR1 SGHAT and CDR2 FQDESV come from the germline V gene (reference sequence). The CDR3 consists of 13 residues. V was clipped by 11 bases and J by 8 bases, with 19 bases between them. Written as DNA, the CDR3 is TGTGCCGCCCGCGCGTCACAGTACGATGAGCAGTTCTTC. Its protein product is CAARASQYDEQFF.

The chain links TRBV10-3 to TRBJ2-2, with 7 nucleotides matching TRBD1. Germline CDR1 and CDR2: ENHRY and SYGVKD. V dropped 10 bases and J dropped 4; count of bases not matched to a gene: 9. This CDR3 comprises 14 residues. CDR3 in amino acids: CATRGAGGTGELFF. The CDR3, as DNA: TGTGCCACCCGTGGTGCAGGGGGCACCGGGGAGCTGTTTTTT.

V usage is TRBV9 and J usage is TRBJ2-5, with 8 bases matching TRBD2. Trimming cost V 7 bases and J 2 bases; bases outside gene matches: 4. The CDR3 length is 13 residues. CDR1 and CDR2 (germline): SGDLS, YYNGEE. The CDR3 bases are TGTGCCAGCGCGAGCGGGGGACAAGAGACCCAGTACTTC. It specifies CASASGGQETQYF. Drawing the rest from reference TRBV9 and TRBJ2-5, the complete variable domain is DSGVTQTPKHLITATGQRVTLRCSPRSGDLSVYWYQQSLDQGLQFLIQYYNGEERAKGNILERFSAQQFPDLHSELNLSSLELGDSALYFCASASGGQETQYFGPGTRLLVL.